One sample yielded the 2 T cell receptor beta chains listed below, sequenced in a study of spatial heterogeneity in lung cancer. TCRdb ran MiXCR on the 5' RACE reads and lists one entry per CDR3 protein. The sample contains around 100,000 distinct CDR3 sequences, around 4.3% of which appear only once. No antigens are known for them. Notes on the study in general: It was found that expanded intratumoral alpha and beta TCR counts tracked tumor mutation counts.

The time point is: sample taken at primary tumor resection. This specimen was lung tumor tissue, taken at surgery. Receptor source: a male donor with early-stage non-small cell lung cancer.

At least ten counts were recorded for this clonotype. The chain couples TRBV20-1 to TRBJ1-5; 7 bases align to TRBD1. J gave up 9 bases and V 6 bases, and 8 bases lay outside the gene matches. Germline CDR1 and CDR2: DFQATT and SNEGSKA (reference sequence). The length of the CDR3 is 12 residues. This CDR3 reads CSARTGAGPQHF. The CDR3, as DNA: TGCAGTGCCAGGACAGGCGCCGGGCCCCAGCATTTT.

This clonotype occurred a few times. The chain couples TRBV9 to TRBJ2-1, with D possibly matching TRBD2 (5 bases). The CDR3 sequence is 14 residues long. V was cut by 6 bases and J by 0 bases, with 10 bases left in between. Germline V gene data show CDR1 as SGDLS and CDR2 as YYNGEE. The CDR3 spells CASKRDDSYNEQFF. Written as DNA, the CDR3 is TGTGCCAGCAAGAGGGATGACTCCTACAATGAGCAGTTCTTC. Supplemented by reference TRBV9 and TRBJ2-1, the full variable domain reads DSGVTQTPKHLITATGQRVTLRCSPRSGDLSVYWYQQSLDQGLQFLIQYYNGEERAKGNILERFSAQQFPDLHSELNLSSLELGDSALYFCASKRDDSYNEQFFGPGTRLTVL.